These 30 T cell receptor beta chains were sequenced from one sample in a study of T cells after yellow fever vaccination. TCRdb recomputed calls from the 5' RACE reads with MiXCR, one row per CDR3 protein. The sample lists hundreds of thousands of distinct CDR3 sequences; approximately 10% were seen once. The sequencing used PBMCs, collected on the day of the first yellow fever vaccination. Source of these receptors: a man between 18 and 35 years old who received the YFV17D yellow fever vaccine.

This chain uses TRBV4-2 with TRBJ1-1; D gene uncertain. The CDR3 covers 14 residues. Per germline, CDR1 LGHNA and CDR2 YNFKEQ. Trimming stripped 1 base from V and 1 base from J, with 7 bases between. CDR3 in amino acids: CASSQGVRNTEAFF. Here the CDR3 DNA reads TGTGCCAGCAGCCAAGGGGTGAGGAACACTGAAGCTTTCTTT.

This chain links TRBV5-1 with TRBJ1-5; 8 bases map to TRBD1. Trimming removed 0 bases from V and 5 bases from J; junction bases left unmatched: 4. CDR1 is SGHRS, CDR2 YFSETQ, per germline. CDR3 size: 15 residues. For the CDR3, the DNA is TGCGCCAGCAGCTTGGGACAGGGGCGAGATCAGCCCCAGCATTTT. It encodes CASSLGQGRDQPQHF.

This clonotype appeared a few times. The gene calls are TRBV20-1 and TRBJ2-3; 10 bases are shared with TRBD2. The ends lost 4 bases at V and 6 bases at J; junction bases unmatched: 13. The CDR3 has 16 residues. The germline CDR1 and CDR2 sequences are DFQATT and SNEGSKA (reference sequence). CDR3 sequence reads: CSAILAGAKTDDTQYF. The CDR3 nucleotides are TGCAGTGCTATCCTAGCGGGGGCCAAAACCGATGATACGCAGTATTTT.

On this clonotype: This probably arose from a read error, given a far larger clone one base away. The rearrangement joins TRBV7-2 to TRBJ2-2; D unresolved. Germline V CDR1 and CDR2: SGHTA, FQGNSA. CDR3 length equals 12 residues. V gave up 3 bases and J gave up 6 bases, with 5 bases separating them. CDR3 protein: CASSFYSGELFF. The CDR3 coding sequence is TGTGCCAGCAGCTTTTACTCCGGGGAGCTGTTTTTT.

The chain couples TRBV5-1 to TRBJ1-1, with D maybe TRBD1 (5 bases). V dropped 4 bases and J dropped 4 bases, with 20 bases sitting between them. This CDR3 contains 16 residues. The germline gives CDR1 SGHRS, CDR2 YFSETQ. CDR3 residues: CASSERSGRGFTEAFF. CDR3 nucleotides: TGCGCCAGCAGCGAACGTTCGGGGCGCGGGTTCACTGAAGCTTTCTTT.

For the CDR3, the DNA is TGTGCCACGAGCAGGGGGTACAATCAGCCCCAGCATTTT. It yields the protein CATSRGYNQPQHF. The chain links TRBV24-1 to TRBJ1-5; 7 nucleotides match TRBD1. Looked up from germline, CDR1 is KGHDR and CDR2 is SFDVKD. The CDR3 runs to 13 residues. With 10 bases clipped from V and 3 bases from J, the junction kept 5 bases outside the gene matches.

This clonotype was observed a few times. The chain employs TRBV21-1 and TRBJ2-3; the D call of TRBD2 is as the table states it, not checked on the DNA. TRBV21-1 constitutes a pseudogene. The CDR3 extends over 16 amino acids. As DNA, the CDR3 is TGTGCCAGCCCCAGGAGAACTAGCGGGGGGACAGATACGCAGTATTTT. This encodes CASPRRTSGGTDTQYF.

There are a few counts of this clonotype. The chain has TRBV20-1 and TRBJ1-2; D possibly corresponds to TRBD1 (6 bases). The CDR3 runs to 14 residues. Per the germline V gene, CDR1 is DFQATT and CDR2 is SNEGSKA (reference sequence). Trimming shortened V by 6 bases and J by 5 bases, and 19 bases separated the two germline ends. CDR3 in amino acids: CSADLAGARYGYTF. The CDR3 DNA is TGCAGTGCGGACCTTGCGGGGGCTCGGTATGGCTACACCTTC.

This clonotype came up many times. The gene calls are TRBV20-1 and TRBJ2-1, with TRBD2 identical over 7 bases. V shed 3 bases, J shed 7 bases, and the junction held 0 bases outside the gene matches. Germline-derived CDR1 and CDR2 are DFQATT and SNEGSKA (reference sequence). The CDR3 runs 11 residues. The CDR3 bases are TGCAGTGCTAGGCGGGGGAATGAGCAGTTCTTC. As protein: CSARRGNEQFF.

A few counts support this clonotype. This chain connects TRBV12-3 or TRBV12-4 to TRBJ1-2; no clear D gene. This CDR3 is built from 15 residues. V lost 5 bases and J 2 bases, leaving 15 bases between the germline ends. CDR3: CASSPNLGGNYGYTF. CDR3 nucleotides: TGTGCCAGCAGTCCCAACCTCGGAGGCAACTATGGCTACACCTTC.

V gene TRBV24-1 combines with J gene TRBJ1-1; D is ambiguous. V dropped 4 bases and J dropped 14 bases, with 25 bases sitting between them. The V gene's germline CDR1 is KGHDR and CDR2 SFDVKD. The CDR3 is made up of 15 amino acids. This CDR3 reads CATSESFAGASRTFF. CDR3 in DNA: TGTGCCACCAGTGAATCGTTCGCGGGCGCAAGTCGTACCTTCTTT.

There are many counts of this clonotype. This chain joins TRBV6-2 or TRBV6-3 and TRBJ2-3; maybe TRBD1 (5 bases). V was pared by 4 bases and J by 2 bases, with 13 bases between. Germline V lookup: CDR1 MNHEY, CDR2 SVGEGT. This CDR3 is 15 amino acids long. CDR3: CASSLSRTYTDTQYF. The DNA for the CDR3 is TGTGCCAGCAGTTTGAGCCGGACATACACAGATACGCAGTATTTT.

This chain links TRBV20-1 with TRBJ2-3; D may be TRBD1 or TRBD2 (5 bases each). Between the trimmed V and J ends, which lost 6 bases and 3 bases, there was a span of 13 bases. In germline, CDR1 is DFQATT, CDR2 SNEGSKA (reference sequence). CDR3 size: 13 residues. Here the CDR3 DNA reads TGCAGTGCCGGTGAGGGGTTTACAGATACGCAGTATTTT. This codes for CSAGEGFTDTQYF.

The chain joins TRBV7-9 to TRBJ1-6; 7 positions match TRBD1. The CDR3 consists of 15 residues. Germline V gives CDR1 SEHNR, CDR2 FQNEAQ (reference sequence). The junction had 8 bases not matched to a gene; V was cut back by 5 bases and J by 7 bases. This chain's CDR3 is CASSAPRDSNSPLHF. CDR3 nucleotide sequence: TGTGCCAGCAGCGCCCCGCGGGACAGCAATTCACCCCTCCACTTT.

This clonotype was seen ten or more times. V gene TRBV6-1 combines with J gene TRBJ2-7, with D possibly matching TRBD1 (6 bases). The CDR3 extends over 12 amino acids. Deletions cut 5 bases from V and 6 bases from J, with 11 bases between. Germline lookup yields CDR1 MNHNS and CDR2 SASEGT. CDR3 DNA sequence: TGTGCCAGCAGTCCACAGGGAACCGAGCAGTACTTC. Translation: CASSPQGTEQYF.

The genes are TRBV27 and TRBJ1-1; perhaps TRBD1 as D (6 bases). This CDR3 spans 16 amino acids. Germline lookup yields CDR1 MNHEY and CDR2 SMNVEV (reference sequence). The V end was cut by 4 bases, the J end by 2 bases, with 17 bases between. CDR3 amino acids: CASSSLRTVLNTEAFF. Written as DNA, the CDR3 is TGTGCCAGCAGTTCCCTCAGGACAGTTCTTAACACTGAAGCTTTCTTT.

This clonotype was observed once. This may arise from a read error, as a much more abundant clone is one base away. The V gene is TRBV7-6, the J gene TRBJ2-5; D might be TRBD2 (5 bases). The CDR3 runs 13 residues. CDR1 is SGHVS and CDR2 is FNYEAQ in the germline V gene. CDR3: CASSLKGWENQYF. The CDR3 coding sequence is TGTGCCAGCAGCTTAAAAGGGTGGGAGAACCAGTACTTC.

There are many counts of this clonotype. CDR3 DNA sequence: TGCGCCAGCAGCTTGGACAGAGTCTACGAGCAGTACTTC. Encoded protein: CASSLDRVYEQYF. The chain carries TRBV5-1 and TRBJ2-7; D unresolved. Trimming removed 0 bases from V and 3 bases from J, with 7 bases in between. Per the germline V gene, CDR1 is SGHRS and CDR2 is YFSETQ. The CDR3 is made up of 13 amino acids.

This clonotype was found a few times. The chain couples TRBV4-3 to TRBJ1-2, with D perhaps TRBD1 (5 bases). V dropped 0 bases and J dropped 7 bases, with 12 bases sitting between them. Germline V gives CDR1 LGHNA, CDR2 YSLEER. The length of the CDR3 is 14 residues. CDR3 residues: CASSQEPGIPGYTF. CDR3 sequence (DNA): TGCGCCAGCAGCCAAGAACCAGGGATCCCTGGCTACACCTTC.

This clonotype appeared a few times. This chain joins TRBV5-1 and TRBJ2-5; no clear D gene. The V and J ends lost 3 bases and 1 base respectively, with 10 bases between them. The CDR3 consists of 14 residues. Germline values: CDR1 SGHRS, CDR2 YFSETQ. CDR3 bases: TGCGCCAGCAGCTGGAGAATGGCCCAAGAGACCCAGTACTTC. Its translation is CASSWRMAQETQYF.

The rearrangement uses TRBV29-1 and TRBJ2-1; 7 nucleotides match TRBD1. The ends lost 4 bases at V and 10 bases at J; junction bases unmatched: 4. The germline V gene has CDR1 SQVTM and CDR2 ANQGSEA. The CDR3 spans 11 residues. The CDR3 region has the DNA TGCAGCGTTGTAGGGGGCCGAGAGCAGTTCTTC. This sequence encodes CSVVGGREQFF.

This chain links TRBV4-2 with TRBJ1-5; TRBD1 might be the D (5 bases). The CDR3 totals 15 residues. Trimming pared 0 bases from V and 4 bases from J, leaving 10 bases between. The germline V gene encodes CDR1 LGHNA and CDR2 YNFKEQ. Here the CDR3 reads CASSQDPGKNQPQHF. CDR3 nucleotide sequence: TGTGCCAGCAGCCAAGATCCAGGGAAGAATCAGCCCCAGCATTTT.

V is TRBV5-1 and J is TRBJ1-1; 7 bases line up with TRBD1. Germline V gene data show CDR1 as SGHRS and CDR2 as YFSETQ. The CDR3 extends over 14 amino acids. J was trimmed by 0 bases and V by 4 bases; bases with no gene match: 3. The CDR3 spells CASSPDRLNTEAFF. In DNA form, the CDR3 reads TGCGCCAGCAGCCCGGACAGGTTGAACACTGAAGCTTTCTTT.

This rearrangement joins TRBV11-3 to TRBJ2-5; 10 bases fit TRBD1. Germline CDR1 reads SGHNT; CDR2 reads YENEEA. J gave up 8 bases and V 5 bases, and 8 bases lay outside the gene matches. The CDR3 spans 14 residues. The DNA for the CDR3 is TGTGCCAGCAGCCCCGGGACAGGGGCTAGAACCCAGTACTTC. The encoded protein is CASSPGTGARTQYF.

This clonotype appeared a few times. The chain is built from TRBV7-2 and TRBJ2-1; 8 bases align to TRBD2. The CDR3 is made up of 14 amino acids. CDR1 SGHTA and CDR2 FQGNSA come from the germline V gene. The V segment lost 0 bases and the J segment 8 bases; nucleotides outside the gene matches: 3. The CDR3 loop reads CASSLAGTSDEQFF. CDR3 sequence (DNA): TGTGCCAGCAGCTTAGCGGGGACTAGTGATGAGCAGTTCTTC. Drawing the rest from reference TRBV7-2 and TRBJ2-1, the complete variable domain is GAGVSQSPSNKVTEKGKDVELRCDPISGHTALYWYRQSLGQGLEFLIYFQGNSAPDKSGLPSDRFSAERTGGSVSTLTIQRTQQEDSAVYLCASSLAGTSDEQFFGPGTRLTVL.

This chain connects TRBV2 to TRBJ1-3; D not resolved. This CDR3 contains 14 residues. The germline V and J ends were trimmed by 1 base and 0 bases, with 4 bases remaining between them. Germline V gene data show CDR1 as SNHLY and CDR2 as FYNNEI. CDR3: CASSEGPSGNTIYF. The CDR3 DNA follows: TGTGCCAGCAGTGAAGGGCCCTCTGGAAACACCATATATTTT.

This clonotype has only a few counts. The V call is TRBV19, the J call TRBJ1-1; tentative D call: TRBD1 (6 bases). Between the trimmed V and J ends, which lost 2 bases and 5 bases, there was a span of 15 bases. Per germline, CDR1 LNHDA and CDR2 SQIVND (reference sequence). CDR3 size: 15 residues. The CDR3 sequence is CASSIFYRVETEAFF. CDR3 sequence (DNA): TGTGCCAGTAGTATATTTTACAGGGTGGAAACTGAAGCTTTCTTT.

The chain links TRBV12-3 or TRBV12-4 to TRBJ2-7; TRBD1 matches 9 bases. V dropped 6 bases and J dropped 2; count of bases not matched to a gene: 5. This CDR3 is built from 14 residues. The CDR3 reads CASRAGQGAYEQYF. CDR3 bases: TGTGCCAGCAGAGCGGGACAGGGCGCCTACGAGCAGTACTTC.

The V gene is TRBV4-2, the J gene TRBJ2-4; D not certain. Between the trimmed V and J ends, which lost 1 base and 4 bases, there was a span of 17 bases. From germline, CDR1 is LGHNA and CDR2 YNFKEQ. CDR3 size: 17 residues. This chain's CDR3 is CASSQAHPPGSKNIQYF. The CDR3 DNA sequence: TGTGCCAGCAGCCAAGCTCATCCACCGGGCTCGAAAAACATTCAGTACTTC.

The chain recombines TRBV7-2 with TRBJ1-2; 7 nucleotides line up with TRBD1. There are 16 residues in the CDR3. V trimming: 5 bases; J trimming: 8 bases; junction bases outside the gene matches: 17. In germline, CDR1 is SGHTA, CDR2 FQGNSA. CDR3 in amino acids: CASSREFRQGGSGYTF. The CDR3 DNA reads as TGTGCCAGCAGCCGAGAATTTAGACAGGGAGGAAGCGGCTACACCTTC.